One T cell receptor (beta chain) is described in this entry. Its antigen remains unknown. These data belong to a study of radiation and T cells in renal cell carcinoma. For the study at large: Nephrectomy followed 15 Gy stereotactic body radiation by 4 weeks. Overall study findings and caveats: Baseline intratumoral clonotype presence is unknown without pretreatment biopsies.

The table came from immunoSEQ multiplex PCR; TCRdb's copy has only in-frame clones and leaves some out. The sample lists 130,000 to 150,000 clones; roughly 90% were seen once. This CDR3 is 17 amino acids long. CDR1 and CDR2 from the germline V gene are SEHNR and FQNEAQ (reference sequence). Trimming took 0 bases from V and 7 from J; bases not matched to a gene: 13. Stated time point: baseline pretreatment blood. Documented treatment: 15 Gy SBRT to primary tumor, nephrectomy 4 weeks later. The V call is TRBV7-9, the J call TRBJ2-7; 9 nucleotides line up with TRBD2. This TCR was sampled from a woman in her 70s with renal cell carcinoma. The sequenced sample was blood, obtained from a patient whose treatment included radiotherapy and nephrectomy. In DNA form, the CDR3 reads TGTGCCAGCAGCTTAGCGGGAGGGCTAGCGGGAAAGCGGGAGCAGTACTTC. Residues: CASSLAGGLAGKREQYF.